This T cell receptor (beta chain) was obtained from a study of cytomegalovirus exposure and HLA in healthy donors. Study context: Genotyping showed around 81% of over 350 donors falling in the Caucasian-associated ancestry cluster.

The V gene lost 4 bases and the J gene lost 1 base, with 20 bases spanning the gap. The germline gives CDR1 SGHRS, CDR2 YFSETQ. The CDR3 is 17 residues long. This PCR relied on a set of 60 Vbeta primers and 13 Jbeta primers. The protocol was immunoSEQ multiplex PCR, while the TCRdb copy is restricted to in-frame clones and leaves out a portion. The repertoire consists of over 150,000 clones, with just under 80% occurring once and the leading ten covering approximately 13%. Material: PBMCs. This receptor was taken from a woman in her forties or fifties in good health and CMV-seropositive. The chain couples TRBV5-1 to TRBJ1-1; possible D gene TRBD1, 6 bases. CDR3: CASSPDRLGNPNTEAFF. The CDR3 bases are TGCGCCAGCAGCCCCGACAGGTTGGGGAATCCGAACACTGAAGCTTTCTTT.